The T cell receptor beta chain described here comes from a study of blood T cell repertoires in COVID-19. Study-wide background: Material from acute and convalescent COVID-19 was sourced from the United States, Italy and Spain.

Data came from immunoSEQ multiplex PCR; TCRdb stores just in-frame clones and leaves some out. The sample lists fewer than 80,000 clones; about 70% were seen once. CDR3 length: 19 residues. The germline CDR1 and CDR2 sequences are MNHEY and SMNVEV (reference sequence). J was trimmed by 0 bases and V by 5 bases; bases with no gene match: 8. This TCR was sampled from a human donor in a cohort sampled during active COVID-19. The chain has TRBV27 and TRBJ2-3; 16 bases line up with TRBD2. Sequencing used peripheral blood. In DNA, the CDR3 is TGTGCCAGCAGTCGATGGGGGACTAGCGGGGGGGCTAGCACAGATACGCAGTATTTT. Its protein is CASSRWGTSGGASTDTQYF.